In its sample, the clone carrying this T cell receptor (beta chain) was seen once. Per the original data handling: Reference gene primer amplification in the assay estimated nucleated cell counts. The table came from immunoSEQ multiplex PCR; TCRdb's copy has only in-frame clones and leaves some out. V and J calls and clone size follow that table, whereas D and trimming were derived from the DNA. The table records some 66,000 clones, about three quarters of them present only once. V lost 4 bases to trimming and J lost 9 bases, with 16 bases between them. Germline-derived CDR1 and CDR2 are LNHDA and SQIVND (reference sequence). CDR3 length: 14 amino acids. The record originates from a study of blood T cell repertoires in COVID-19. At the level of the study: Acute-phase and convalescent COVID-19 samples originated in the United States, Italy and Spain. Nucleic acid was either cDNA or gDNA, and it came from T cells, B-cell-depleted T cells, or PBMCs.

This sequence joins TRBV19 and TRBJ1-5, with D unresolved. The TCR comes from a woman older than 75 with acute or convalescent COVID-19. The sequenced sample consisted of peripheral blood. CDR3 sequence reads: CASSTPSPPGPQHF. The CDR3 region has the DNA TGTGCCAGTAGTACCCCTAGCCCCCCTGGGCCCCAGCATTTT.